This T cell receptor (beta chain) was sequenced in a study of cytomegalovirus exposure and HLA in healthy donors (TCRdb year 2017). Regarding the study in general: According to an earlier analysis of several hundred of the donors, 150 million to 200 million T cells yielded 90 million to 130 million unique TCR beta sequences and around 300 Gb of sequence data. An early release covering roughly 600 HLA-typed donors comprised about 300 gigabases of sequencing data and around 86 million unique TCR sequences. Among the roughly 400 genotyped donors, approximately 81% belonged to the genetic ancestry cluster associated with self-reported Caucasian donors. The study aimed to test whether signatures of past pathogen exposure could be identified by cataloging public T cell receptors. The study used immunosequencing to profile the T cell repertoires of about 670 subjects and linked those repertoires to cytomegalovirus serostatus. A separate validation cohort of about 110 different subjects was used in addition to the 666-subject first cohort. High-throughput TCR immunosequencing, statistical association of individual TCRs with disease status, and machine learning were combined to predict cytomegalovirus infection status. A later analysis re-examined previously published TCR beta repertoires from roughly 650 donors and added high-resolution HLA genotyping to investigate patterns of TCR occurrence. The later analysis used no new phenotypic data to find candidate immune exposures, relying instead on TCR beta sequences and their occurrence across donors. An earlier analysis of about 620 of the donors applied high-throughput TCR beta sequencing to assess whether each TCR beta V gene segment acted as functional or pseudogenic. Alongside the repertoire data, information on donor age, sex, ethnicity and CMV serostatus was compiled. Genome-wide SNP genotypes for about 65% of the 666 donors were used in a later genetic analysis, which treated that subset as a discovery cohort. Every repertoire in the discovery cohort had been generated on one and the same sequencing platform. Class I and class II HLA loci were covered by the typing at four-digit resolution. Typing coverage differed by locus: A, B, C, DRB1 and DQB1 were typed in roughly 620-640 donors, DQA1 in around 500, DPA1 in some 570, and DPB1 in 450 to 480. Roughly 5 DR-DQ haplotypes were handled as single units for association and clustering because linkage in the cohort was strong. Among around 400 genotyped donors of the cohort, an average of about 240,000 unique TCR beta nucleotide sequences were sequenced per donor, roughly 20% of them non-productive.

The cohort consisted of some 670 healthy bone marrow donors. At the time of sampling, every cohort member was nominally healthy, though immune exposures that went unrecorded were likely present. The donor was CMV seronegative and belonged to the group of 380 or so seronegative cohort members. A peripheral blood sample was collected from each donor, and TCR beta sequencing was performed on peripheral blood mononuclear cells. The Qiagen DNeasy Blood Extraction Kit was used to extract genomic DNA from the blood cell samples. The library was made by the immunoSEQ multiplex PCR assay. A mixture of 60 forward primers for TCR Vbeta segments and 13 reverse primers for TCR Jbeta segments was used in the multiplex PCR. A multiplex PCR assay on genomic DNA amplified the CDR3 region of rearranged TCR beta genes. The amplified TCR beta libraries were sequenced on the Illumina HiSeq System as 87-base-pair reads. The study's own analysis went as follows. A later analysis counted about 80 million unique TCR beta chains across the 550 to 750 repertoires, and 9.5 million to 11 million of these chains were shared by at least two donors. A nearest-neighbor algorithm error-corrected the raw reads and collapsed the reads into unique sequences, merging closely related sequences to remove PCR and sequencing errors. CDR3 sequences were aligned to IMGT reference sequences to assign V, D and J gene segments. For a sequence to be retained, a match of at least six nucleotides was required to both a V gene segment and a J gene segment. A rearrangement was called productive if the CDR3 had no stop codons and remained in frame with V and J, and every other rearrangement was called non-productive. Following IMGT convention, CDR3 was defined as the stretch from the second conserved V-encoded cysteine up to the conserved J-encoded phenylalanine. Sequences without an unambiguous match to a single V gene segment were excluded from the earlier analysis of several hundred of the donors. An earlier analysis of several hundred of the donors classified V segments as functional when productive rearrangements were above 56.7% and as segregating when the standard deviation between donors was above 5%. A statistical classification framework was built for diagnosing cytomegalovirus status from the catalog of TCR beta chain sequences. In a later analysis, V and J genes were assigned by comparing TCR nucleotide sequences against IMGT/GENE-DB human TR gene sequences. The TCRdist pipeline was used in a later analysis to assign CDR3 sequences and most-parsimonious VDJ recombination scenarios. In a later analysis, each TCR beta chain was defined by its CDR3 amino acid sequence together with its V-gene family, and reads without a unique V-gene family were excluded. To address suspected cross-contamination and a sequencing artifact, a later analysis removed 450 to 700 highly shared, low-generation-probability nucleotide sequences. For each public chain, a later analysis derived a clonal expansion index from normalized ranks of inferred template counts within each repertoire. Generation probabilities in a later analysis came from a VDJ recombination model fitted to out-of-frame rearrangements, and those results were checked against IGoR. Hypergeometric tests were used in a later analysis to score TCR-TCR, TCR-HLA and TCR-CMV co-occurrence, with a repertoire-size bias correction applied to the TCR pairs. In a later analysis, false discovery rates were estimated by permuting HLA or CMV assignments 20 times. In a later analysis, co-occurring TCRs were grouped using DBSCAN, and TCRdist sequence similarity was added for clustering within HLA-allele-positive subsets. For co-occurrence clustering, repertoires with fewer than 30,000 or more than 120,000 public chains were excluded, along with several repertoires with anomalous nucleotide sharing. Here the immuneACCESS table is served through TCRdb, limited to in-frame sequences with V and J called. Missing clones are a known gap in these copies; in checked studies unresolved V genes cover under half, and the rest lacks a known reason. From that table come the V and J calls and clone size; the DNA was used to work out D and trimming. The table for this sample lists 190,000 or so clones. The leading ten clones occupy roughly 0.74% of the sample.

Details on this clone: Its antigen remains unidentified.

Broader findings and caveats from the paper: A further reported finding was that TCR beta sequences accurately predicted the HLA-A and HLA-B alleles for most subjects in the first cohort. Across donors, most TCR sequences were observed very rarely, whereas some public TCRs were present in many individuals. The presence/absence analyses assumed that sequencing depth was roughly uniform across donors, and that assumption may not be true. In vitro tests confirmed that a few of the cytomegalovirus-associated TCR beta chains recognize cytomegalovirus antigens. At a false discovery rate of 0.05, a later analysis linked 15,000 to 20,000 TCR beta sequences to specific HLA alleles. Only TCR beta chains were sequenced in this cohort, and the absence of alpha or paired-chain data limited detectable features. HLA typing was unavailable for some donors at each locus, so association tests used only the typed subset. In a later genetic analysis, a missense DCLRE1C variant was associated with V-gene and J-gene trimming of TCR beta chains, and the association was replicated in an independent cohort. In both the original and validation cohorts, the classifier was reported to diagnose cytomegalovirus status with high specificity and sensitivity. Correlated functional status among segregating V segments might reflect linkage disequilibrium, but an unknown experimental factor could not be ruled out. When HLA alleles, especially DR and DQ, strongly co-occurred, attributing TCR associations to individual alleles was difficult. A later analysis found that most CMV-associated TCR beta chains appeared HLA-restricted, with HLA associations seemingly driven largely by CMV exposure. Because counts were too low, around 17 rarely observed V segments, including chromosome 9 orphons, were left out of the earlier analysis of about 500 of the donors. Several of the top co-occurrence clusters appeared to be linked to parvovirus B19, influenza, CMV and Epstein-Barr virus, according to a later analysis. According to a later genetic analysis, donors in an Asian-associated ancestry cluster had fewer N-insertions in productive TCRs than the approximately 610-donor mean. According to the authors, the approach could potentially be generalized to other disease states and immunological phenotypes. For the cohort, immune exposure information was limited to CMV serostatus. A cluster of highly shared sequence variants was judged likely to be a technical artifact of the sequencing pipeline. A total of 150 to 200 TCR beta chains were listed by the study as associated with cytomegalovirus. In a later analysis, HLA-associated TCR beta chains were found to be more clonally expanded and to have lower generation probabilities than equally common non-associated chains. In a later analysis, TCR association rates were found to vary across HLA loci, with the most associated TCRs seen for DRB1 alleles and the fewest for HLA-C alleles. Broadly in line with IMGT annotations, most TCR beta V segments showed up in productive rearrangements about 87% or about 30% of the time in an earlier analysis of some 590 of the donors.

The TCR originated in a boy aged 5-17 years in good health and CMV-seronegative. Sequences were obtained from PBMCs.

The nucleotide sequence reads as follows: TGTGCCACCTGGAGTCAGGGAATGGGCAATCAGCCCCAGCATTTT. Translated, this is CATWSQGMGNQPQHF. The rearrangement joined TRBV19 to TRBJ1-5; the D gene is possibly TRBD1, with 5 bases matching. For CDR1 and CDR2, the germline V gene (reference sequence) lists LNHDA and SQIVND. Trimming takes 10 bases from V and 2 bases from J, and the germline ends sit 18 bases apart. The CDR3 numbers 15 residues from cysteine through phenylalanine. Of all the DNA, just the CDR3 is kept, 45 bases in frame from base 1. This CDR3, with the reference TRBV19 and TRBJ1-5 proteins standing in past its ends, gives the full variable domain DGGITQSPKYLFRKEGQNVTLSCEQNLNHDAMYWYRQDPGQGLRLIYYSQIVNDFQKGDIAEGYSVSREKKESFPLTVTSAQKNPTAFYLCATWSQGMGNQPQHFGDGTRLSIL.